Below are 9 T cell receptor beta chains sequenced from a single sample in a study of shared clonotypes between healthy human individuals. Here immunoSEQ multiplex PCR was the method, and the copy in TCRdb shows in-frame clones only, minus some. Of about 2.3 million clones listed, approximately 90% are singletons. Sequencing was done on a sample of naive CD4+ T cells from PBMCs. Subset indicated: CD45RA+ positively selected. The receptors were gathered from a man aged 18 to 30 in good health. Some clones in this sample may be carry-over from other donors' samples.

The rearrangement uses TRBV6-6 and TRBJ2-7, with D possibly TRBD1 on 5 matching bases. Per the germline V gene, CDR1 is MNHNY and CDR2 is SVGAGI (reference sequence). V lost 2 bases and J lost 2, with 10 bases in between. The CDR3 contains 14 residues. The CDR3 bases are TGTGCCAGCAGTTACCAAGGGGCCCCCTACGAGCAGTACTTC. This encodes CASSYQGAPYEQYF.

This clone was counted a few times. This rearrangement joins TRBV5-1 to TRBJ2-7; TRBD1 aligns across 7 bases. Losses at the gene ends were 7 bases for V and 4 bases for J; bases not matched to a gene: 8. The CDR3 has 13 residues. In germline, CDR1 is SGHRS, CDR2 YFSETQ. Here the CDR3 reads CASHFKTGYEQYF. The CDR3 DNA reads TGCGCCAGCCACTTCAAGACAGGGTACGAGCAGTACTTC.

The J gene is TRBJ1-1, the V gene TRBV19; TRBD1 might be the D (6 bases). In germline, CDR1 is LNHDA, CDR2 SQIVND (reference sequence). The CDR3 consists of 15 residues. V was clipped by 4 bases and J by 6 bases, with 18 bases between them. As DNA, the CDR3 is TGTGCCAGTAGTACGGGGACATTTCTCCCCCCTGAAGCTTTCTTT. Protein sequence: CASSTGTFLPPEAFF.

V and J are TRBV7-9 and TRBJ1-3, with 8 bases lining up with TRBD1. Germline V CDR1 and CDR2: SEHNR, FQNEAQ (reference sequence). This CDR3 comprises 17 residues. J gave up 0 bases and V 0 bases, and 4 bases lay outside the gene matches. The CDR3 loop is CASSLARTGTSGNTIYF. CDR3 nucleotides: TGTGCCAGCAGCTTAGCCCGGACAGGGACCTCTGGAAACACCATATATTTT.

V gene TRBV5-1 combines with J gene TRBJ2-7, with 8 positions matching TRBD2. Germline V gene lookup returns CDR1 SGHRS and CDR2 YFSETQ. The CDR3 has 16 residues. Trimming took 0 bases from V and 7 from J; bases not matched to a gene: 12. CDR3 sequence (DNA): TGCGCCAGCAGCTTGGCCGGGAGGAGCGGGAGACGTGAGCAGTACTTC. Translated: CASSLAGRSGRREQYF.

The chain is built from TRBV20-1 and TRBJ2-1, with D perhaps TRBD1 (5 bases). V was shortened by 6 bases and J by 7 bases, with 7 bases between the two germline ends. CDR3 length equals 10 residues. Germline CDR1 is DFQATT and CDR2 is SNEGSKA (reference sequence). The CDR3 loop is CSAPGNEQFF. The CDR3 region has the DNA TGCAGTGCACCAGGGAATGAGCAGTTCTTC.

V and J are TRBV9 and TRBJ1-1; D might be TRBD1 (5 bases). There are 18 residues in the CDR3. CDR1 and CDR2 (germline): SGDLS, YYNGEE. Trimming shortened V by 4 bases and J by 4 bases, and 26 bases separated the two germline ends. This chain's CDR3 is CASSPRPYPQGGVTEAFF. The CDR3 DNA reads TGTGCCAGCAGCCCGCGCCCGTACCCCCAAGGAGGGGTCACTGAAGCTTTCTTT.

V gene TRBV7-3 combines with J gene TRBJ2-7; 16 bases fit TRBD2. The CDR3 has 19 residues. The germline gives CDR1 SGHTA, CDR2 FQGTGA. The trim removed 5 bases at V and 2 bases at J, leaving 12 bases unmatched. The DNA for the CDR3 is TGTGCCAGCAGCCCGACGGGACTAGCGGGAGGGCTTACCCCCTACGAGCAGTACTTC. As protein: CASSPTGLAGGLTPYEQYF.

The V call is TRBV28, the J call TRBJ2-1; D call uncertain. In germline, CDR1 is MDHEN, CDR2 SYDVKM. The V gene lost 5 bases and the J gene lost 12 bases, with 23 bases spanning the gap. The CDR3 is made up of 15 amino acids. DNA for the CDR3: TGTGCCAGCAGTCGGACGGATCCCAGTTCGTTTGGGCAGTTCTTC. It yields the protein CASSRTDPSSFGQFF.